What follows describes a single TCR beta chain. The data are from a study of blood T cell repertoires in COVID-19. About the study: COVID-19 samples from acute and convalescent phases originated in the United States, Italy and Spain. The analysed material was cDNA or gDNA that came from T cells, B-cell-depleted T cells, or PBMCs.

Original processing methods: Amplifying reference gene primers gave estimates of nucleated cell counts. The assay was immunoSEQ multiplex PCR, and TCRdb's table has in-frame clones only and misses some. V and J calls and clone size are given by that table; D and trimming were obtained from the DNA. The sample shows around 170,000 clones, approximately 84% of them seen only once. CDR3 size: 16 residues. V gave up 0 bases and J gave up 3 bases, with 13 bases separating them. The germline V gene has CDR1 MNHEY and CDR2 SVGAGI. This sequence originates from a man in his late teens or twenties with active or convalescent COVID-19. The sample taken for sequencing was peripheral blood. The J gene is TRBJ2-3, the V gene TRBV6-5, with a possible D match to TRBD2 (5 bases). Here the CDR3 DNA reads TGTGCCAGCAGTTACTCGACTTTAGCGCGTACAGATACGCAGTATTTT. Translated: CASSYSTLARTDTQYF.